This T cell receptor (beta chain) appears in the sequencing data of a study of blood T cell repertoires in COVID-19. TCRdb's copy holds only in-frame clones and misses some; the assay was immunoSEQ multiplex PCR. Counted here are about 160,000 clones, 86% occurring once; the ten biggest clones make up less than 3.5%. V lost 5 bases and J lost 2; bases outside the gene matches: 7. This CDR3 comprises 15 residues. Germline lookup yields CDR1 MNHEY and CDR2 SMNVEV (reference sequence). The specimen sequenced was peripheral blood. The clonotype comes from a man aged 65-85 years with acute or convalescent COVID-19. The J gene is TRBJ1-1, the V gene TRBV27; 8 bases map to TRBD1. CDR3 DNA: TGTGCCAGCAGTCCCCGGGACAGGCCTAACACTGAAGCTTTCTTT. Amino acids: CASSPRDRPNTEAFF.